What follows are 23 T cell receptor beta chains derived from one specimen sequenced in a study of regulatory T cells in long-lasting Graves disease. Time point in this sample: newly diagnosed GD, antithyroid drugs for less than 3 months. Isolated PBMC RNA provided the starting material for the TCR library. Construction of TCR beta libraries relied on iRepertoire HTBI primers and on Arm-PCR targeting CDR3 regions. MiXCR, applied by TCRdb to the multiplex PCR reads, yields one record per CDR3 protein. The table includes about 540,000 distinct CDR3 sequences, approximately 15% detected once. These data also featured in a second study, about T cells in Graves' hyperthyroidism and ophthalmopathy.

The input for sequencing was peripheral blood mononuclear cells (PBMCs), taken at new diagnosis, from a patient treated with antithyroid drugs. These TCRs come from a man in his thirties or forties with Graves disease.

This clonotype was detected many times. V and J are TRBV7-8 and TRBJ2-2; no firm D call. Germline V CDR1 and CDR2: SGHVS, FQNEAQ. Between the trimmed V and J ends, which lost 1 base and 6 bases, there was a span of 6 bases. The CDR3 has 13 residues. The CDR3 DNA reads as TGTGCCAGCAGCTTAGTGGGCCCCGGGGAGCTGTTTTTT. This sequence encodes CASSLVGPGELFF.

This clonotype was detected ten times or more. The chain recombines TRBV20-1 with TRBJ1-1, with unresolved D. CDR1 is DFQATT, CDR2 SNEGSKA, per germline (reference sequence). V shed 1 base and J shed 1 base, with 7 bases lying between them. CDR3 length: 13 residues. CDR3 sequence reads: CSARAPENTEAFF. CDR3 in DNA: TGCAGTGCTAGAGCTCCCGAGAACACTGAAGCTTTCTTT.

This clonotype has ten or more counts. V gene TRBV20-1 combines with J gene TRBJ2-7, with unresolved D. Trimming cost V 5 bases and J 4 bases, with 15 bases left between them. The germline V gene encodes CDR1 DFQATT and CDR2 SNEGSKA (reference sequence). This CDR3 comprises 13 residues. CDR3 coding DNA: TGCAGTGCTCCTGCAGGTACCGGGTACGAGCAGTACTTC. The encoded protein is CSAPAGTGYEQYF.

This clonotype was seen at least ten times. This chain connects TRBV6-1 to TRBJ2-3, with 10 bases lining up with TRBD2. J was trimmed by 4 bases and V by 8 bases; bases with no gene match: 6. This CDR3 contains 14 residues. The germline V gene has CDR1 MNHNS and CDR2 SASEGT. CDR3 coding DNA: TGTGCCAGCTCCCTTAGCGGGGGGTCAGATACGCAGTATTTT. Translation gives CASSLSGGSDTQYF.

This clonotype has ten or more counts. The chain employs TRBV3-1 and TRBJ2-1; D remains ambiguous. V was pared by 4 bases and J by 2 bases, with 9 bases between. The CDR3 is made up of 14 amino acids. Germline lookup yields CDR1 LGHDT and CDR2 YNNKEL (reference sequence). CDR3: CASSPQGAYNEQFF. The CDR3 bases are TGTGCCAGCAGCCCCCAAGGCGCCTACAATGAGCAGTTCTTC.

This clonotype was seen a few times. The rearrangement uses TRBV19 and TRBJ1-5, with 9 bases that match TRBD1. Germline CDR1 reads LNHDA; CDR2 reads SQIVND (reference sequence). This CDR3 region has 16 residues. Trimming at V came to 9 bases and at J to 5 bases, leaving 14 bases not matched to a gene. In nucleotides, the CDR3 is TGTGCCAGCCGTTACCGGGACAGGGCCCCCGATCAGCCCCAGCATTTT. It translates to CASRYRDRAPDQPQHF. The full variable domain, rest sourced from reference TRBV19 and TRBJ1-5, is DGGITQSPKYLFRKEGQNVTLSCEQNLNHDAMYWYRQDPGQGLRLIYYSQIVNDFQKGDIAEGYSVSREKKESFPLTVTSAQKNPTAFYLCASRYRDRAPDQPQHFGDGTRLSIL.

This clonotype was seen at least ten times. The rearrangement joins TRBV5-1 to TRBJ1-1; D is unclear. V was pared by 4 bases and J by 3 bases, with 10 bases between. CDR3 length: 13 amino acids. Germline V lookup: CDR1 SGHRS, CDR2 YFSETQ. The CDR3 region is CASSTDEYTEAFF. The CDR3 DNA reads TGCGCCAGCAGCACCGATGAGTACACTGAAGCTTTCTTT.

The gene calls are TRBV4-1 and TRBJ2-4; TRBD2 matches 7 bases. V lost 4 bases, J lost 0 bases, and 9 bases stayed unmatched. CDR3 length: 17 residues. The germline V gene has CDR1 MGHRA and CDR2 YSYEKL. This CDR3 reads CASSPAGNRLAKNIQYF. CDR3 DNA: TGCGCCAGCAGCCCAGCGGGGAATCGACTAGCCAAAAACATTCAGTACTTC.

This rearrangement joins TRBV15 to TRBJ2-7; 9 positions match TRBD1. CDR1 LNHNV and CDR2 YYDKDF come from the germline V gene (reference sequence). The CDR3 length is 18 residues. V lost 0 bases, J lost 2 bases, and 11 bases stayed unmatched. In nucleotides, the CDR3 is TGTGCCACCAGCAGAGATTGGGGGGGGGGACAGGGAGCCTACGAGCAGTACTTC. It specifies CATSRDWGGGQGAYEQYF.

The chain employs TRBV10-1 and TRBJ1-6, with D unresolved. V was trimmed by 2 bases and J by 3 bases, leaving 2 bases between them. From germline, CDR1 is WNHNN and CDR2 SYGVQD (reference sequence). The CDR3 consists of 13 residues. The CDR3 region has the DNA TGCGCCAGCAGTGAGGACTATAATTCACCCCTCCACTTT. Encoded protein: CASSEDYNSPLHF.

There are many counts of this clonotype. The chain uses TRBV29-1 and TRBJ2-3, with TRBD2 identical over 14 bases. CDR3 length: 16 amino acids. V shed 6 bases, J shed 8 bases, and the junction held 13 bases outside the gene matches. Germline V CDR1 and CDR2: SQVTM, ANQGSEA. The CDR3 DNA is TGCAGCGTAAATAACGGGACTAGCGGGAGATGGGGTACGCAGTATTTT. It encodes CSVNNGTSGRWGTQYF.

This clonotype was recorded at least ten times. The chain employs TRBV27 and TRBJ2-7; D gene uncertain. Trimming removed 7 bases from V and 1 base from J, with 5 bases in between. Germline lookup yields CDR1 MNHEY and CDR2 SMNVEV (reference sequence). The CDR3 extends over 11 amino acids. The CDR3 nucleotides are TGTGCCAGCAAAGTGTCCTACGAGCAGTACTTC. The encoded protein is CASKVSYEQYF.

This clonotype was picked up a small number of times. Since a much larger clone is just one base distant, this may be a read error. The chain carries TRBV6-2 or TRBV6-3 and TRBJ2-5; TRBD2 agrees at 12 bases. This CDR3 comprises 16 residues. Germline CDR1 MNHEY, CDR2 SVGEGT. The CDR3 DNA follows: TGTGCCAGCAGTTCCACCAGACTAGCGGGAGTTGAGACCCGGTACTTC. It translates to CASSSTRLAGVETRYF.

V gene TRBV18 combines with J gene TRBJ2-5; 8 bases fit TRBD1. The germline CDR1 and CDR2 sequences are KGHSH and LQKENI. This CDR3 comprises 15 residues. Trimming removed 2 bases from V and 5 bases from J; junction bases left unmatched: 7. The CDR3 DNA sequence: TGTGCCAGCTCACCATTCGGGGACAGGCAGGAGACCCAGTACTTC. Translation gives CASSPFGDRQETQYF. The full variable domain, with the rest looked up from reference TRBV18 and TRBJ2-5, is NAGVMQNPRHLVRRRGQEARLRCSPMKGHSHVYWYRQLPEEGLKFMVYLQKENIIDESGMPKERFSAEFPKEGPSILRIQQVVRGDSAAYFCASSPFGDRQETQYFGPGTRLLVL.

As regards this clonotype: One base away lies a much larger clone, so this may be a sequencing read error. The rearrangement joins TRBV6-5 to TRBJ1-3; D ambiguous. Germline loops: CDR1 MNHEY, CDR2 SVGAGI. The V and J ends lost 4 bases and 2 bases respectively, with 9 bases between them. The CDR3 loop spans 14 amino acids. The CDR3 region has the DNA TGTGCCAGCAGTTCCGCAAGCCCTGGAAACACCATATATTTT. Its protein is CASSSASPGNTIYF.

CDR3 nucleotides: TGTGCCAGCAGCTTACGCAGGGACCAAGAGACCCAGTACTTC. Translation gives CASSLRRDQETQYF. The chain combines TRBV7-9 with TRBJ2-5; D is perhaps TRBD1 (5 bases). The CDR3 contains 14 residues. The germline V and J ends were trimmed by 2 bases and 0 bases, with 7 bases remaining between them. Germline V gene sequence: CDR1 SEHNR, CDR2 FQNEAQ (reference sequence).

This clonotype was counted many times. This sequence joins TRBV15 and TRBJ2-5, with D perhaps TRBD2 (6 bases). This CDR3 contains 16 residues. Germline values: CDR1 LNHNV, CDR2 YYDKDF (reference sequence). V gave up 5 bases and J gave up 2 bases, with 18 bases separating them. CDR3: CATSLGSSQRQETQYF. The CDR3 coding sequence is TGTGCCACCAGCCTCGGGAGCAGTCAGCGGCAAGAGACCCAGTACTTC.

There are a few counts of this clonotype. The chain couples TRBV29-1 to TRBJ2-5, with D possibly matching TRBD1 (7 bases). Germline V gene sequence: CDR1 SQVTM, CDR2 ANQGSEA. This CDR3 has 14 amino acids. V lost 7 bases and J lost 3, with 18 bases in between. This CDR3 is CSGRNRGGEETQYF. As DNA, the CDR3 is TGCAGCGGTAGGAACAGGGGAGGAGAAGAGACCCAGTACTTC.

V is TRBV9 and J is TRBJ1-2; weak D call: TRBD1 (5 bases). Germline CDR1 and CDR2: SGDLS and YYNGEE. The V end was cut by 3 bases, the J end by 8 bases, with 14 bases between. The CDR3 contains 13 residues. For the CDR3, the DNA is TGTGCCAGCAGCGCCGCCGGGGGGAACGGCTACACCTTC. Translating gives CASSAAGGNGYTF.

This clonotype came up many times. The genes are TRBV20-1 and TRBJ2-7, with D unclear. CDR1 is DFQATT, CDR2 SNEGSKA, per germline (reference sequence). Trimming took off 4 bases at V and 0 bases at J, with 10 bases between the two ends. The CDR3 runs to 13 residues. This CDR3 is CSAISWSSYEQYF. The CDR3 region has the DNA TGCAGTGCTATAAGCTGGAGCTCCTACGAGCAGTACTTC.

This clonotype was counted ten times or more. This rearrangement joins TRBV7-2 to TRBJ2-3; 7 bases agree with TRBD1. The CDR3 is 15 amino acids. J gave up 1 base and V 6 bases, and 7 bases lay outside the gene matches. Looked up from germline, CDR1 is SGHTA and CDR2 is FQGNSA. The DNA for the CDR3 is TGTGCCAGCAGTCCCGGGACAGCGGGCACAGATACGCAGTATTTT. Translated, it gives CASSPGTAGTDTQYF.

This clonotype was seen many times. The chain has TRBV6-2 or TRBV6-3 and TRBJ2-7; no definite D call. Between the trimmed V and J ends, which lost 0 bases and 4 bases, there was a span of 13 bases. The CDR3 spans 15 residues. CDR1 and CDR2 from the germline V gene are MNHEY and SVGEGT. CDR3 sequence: CASSYSVSWEYEQYF. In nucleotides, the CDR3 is TGTGCCAGCAGTTACTCCGTGAGTTGGGAATACGAGCAGTACTTC.

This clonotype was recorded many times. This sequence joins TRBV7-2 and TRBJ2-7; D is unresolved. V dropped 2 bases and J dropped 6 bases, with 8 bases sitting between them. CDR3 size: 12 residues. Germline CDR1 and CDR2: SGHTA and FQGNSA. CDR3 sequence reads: CASSLQVGEQYF. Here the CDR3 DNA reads TGTGCCAGCAGCTTACAGGTCGGCGAGCAGTACTTC.